This section outlines one TCR beta chain sequence together with its context. As yet, its antigen is unknown. Together with a sample-barcoded 5' primer, a J-beta primer mix was included in a second PCR lasting about 7 to 11 cycles. TCRdb re-called the 5' RACE reads through MiXCR, storing one row per CDR3 protein. The repertoire includes around 1,000,000 distinct CDR3 sequences, around two fifths of them detected once, and around 13% sits in the top ten. The entry originates in a study of blood T cells in healthy people across ages. As for the study in general: T cells yielded about one barcoded beta molecule per two cells through template switching. The study's findings and limits: While age rose, TCR beta diversity per million T cells dropped in a roughly linear way. With unsorted PBMCs, a conclusive comparison of naive versus antigen-experienced cells was not possible.

The CDR3 extends over 16 amino acids. The germline V gene encodes CDR1 SGHNT and CDR2 YYREEE (reference sequence). V trimming: 3 bases; J trimming: 7 bases; junction bases outside the gene matches: 12. Per-sample PBMC isolation yielded at least 6 million cells. The chain is built from TRBV5-4 and TRBJ2-1; TRBD1 matches at 8 bases. What was sequenced was blood. This clonotype was obtained from a man between 18 and 29 years old in good health. The CDR3 loop is CASSSSGQGPSNEQFF. The CDR3 DNA reads TGTGCCAGCAGCTCGTCCGGACAGGGTCCTTCAAATGAGCAGTTCTTC.